Given below is one T cell receptor (beta chain) in context. This specimen belongs to a study of blood T cell repertoires in COVID-19. Study-level information: Sample material is recorded as cDNA or gDNA derived from T cells, B-cell-depleted T cells, or PBMCs.

CDR1 MNHEY and CDR2 SMNVEV come from the germline V gene (reference sequence). The CDR3 has 16 residues. V was cut by 3 bases and J by 3 bases, with 16 bases left in between. Profiled with immunoSEQ multiplex PCR; TCRdb holds only in-frame clones, not every one. The sample lists 55,000 to 65,000 clones; 75% to 90% were seen once. The clonotype originates from a man between 60 and 75 years old with COVID-19, enrolled during active disease. The sequenced sample consisted of peripheral blood. J is TRBJ2-3 and V is TRBV27; perhaps TRBD2 as D (6 bases). CDR3 DNA sequence: TGTGCCAGCAGTTTCCTAGGGTCCCGGGGGACAGATACGCAGTATTTT. As protein: CASSFLGSRGTDTQYF.